The 2 T cell receptor beta chains listed next were all sequenced from one sample in a study of blood T cells in healthy people across ages. The use of a sample-barcoded 5' primer and a J-beta primer mix characterized a second PCR of roughly 7 to 11 cycles. Using its own MiXCR run on the 5' RACE reads, TCRdb lists one record per CDR3 protein. Here the sample spans about 830,000 distinct CDR3 sequences, roughly 50% being singletons. Material: blood. Source of these receptors: a man younger than 40 in good health.

This clonotype was counted only a few times. The rearrangement joins TRBV28 to TRBJ1-6, with D unresolved. V lost 5 bases to trimming and J lost 7 bases, with 15 bases between them. This CDR3 has 15 amino acids. Germline lookup yields CDR1 MDHEN and CDR2 SYDVKM. The CDR3 coding sequence is TGTGCCAGCAGTCCTCCCACGTTACCGAATTCACCCCTCCACTTT. Its translation: CASSPPTLPNSPLHF.

The genes are TRBV6-5 and TRBJ2-7; 8 bases align to TRBD1. V lost 8 bases and J lost 2; bases outside the gene matches: 11. In germline, CDR1 is MNHEY, CDR2 SVGAGI. This CDR3 region has 15 residues. This CDR3 reads CASSTAMTGAYEQYF. CDR3 nucleotides: TGTGCCAGCTCTACCGCTATGACAGGGGCCTACGAGCAGTACTTC.